This entry features one TCR beta chain sequence. Its antigen is still unknown. Other nucleotide sequences from this sample produce the same CDR3. The data stem from a study of shared clonotypes between healthy human individuals. Study-level results: Donors were few, which limited the genetic and exposure-history diversity represented. Some naive CD4 clonotypes, about 5%, turned up in common across four donors. The rarefaction results pointed to incomplete sorted-subset sequencing despite large depth.

Data came from immunoSEQ multiplex PCR; TCRdb stores just in-frame clones and leaves some out. This table has approximately 2.5 million clones, roughly 92% appearing once. The CDR3 has 15 residues. Germline CDR1 reads SGHRS; CDR2 reads YFSETQ. The ends lost 0 bases at V and 2 bases at J; junction bases unmatched: 2. This receptor was obtained from a man aged 18 to 35 in good health. The rearrangement links TRBV5-1 to TRBJ1-5; 7 nucleotides agree with TRBD1. Specimen: naive CD4+ T cells sorted from blood. Subset defined: CD45RA+ positively selected. The CDR3 nucleotides are TGCGCCAGCAGCTTGGAGGGGGCGGGCAATCAGCCCCAGCATTTT. Its translation: CASSLEGAGNQPQHF.